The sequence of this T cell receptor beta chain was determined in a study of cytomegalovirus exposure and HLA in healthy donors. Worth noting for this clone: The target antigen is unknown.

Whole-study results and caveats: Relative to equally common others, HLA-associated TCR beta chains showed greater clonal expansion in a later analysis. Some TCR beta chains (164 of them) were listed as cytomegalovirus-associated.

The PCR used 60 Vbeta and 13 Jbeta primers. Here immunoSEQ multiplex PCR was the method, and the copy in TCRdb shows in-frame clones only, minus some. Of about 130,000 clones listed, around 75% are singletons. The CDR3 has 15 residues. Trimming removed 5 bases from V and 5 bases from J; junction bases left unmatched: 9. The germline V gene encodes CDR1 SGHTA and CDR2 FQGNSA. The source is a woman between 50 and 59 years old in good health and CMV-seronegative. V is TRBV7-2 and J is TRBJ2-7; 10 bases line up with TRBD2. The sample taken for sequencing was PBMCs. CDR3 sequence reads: CASSEHLAGDNEQYF. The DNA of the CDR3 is TGTGCCAGCAGCGAGCACCTAGCGGGAGATAACGAGCAGTACTTC.